These 27 T cell receptor beta chains share one sample of origin, sequenced in a study of cytomegalovirus exposure and HLA in healthy donors. The PCR employed 60 Vbeta primers together with 13 Jbeta primers. Using immunoSEQ multiplex PCR, the repertoire was profiled, and TCRdb retains in-frame clones only, with some absent. In the table there are approximately 180,000 clones, 80% to 85% of which are singletons. The specimen was PBMCs. The receptors here all came from a middle-aged woman in good health and CMV-seronegative.

This clone was seen more than once but under ten times. J is TRBJ1-1 and V is TRBV20-1; a weak D match, TRBD1 (5 bases). The germline V gene has CDR1 DFQATT and CDR2 SNEGSKA (reference sequence). This CDR3 is 11 amino acids long. V was clipped by 2 bases and J by 7 bases, with 8 bases between them. Here the CDR3 DNA reads TGCAGTGCTAGAATAGACAGTGAAGCTTTCTTT. Translating gives CSARIDSEAFF.

This chain links TRBV27 with TRBJ1-3; D is unclear. V dropped 5 bases and J dropped 0 bases, with 8 bases sitting between them. Germline assignment: CDR1 MNHEY and CDR2 SMNVEV (reference sequence). This CDR3 spans 14 amino acids. The CDR3: CASSPRGSGNTIYF. In DNA, the CDR3 is TGTGCCAGCAGTCCTCGGGGCTCTGGAAACACCATATATTTT.

V is TRBV9 and J is TRBJ1-2; no firm D call. In germline, CDR1 is SGDLS, CDR2 YYNGEE. The CDR3 is 15 residues long. Trimming shortened V by 4 bases and J by 0 bases, and 13 bases separated the two germline ends. CDR3 bases: TGTGCCAGCAGCCCCGAAAGCACTTCTAACTATGGCTACACCTTC. This sequence encodes CASSPESTSNYGYTF.

The V call is TRBV2, the J call TRBJ2-2, with D perhaps TRBD1 (5 bases). With 7 bases removed from V and 2 bases from J, the gap between germline ends came to 17 bases. This CDR3 is built from 16 residues. The germline V gene encodes CDR1 SNHLY and CDR2 FYNNEI. DNA for the CDR3: TGTGCCAGCATTTCCGATGGGGCTCTAAACACCGGGGAGCTGTTTTTT. Translated: CASISDGALNTGELFF.

The chain joins TRBV7-2 to TRBJ1-5; D unresolved. The CDR3 extends over 13 amino acids. The germline V gene encodes CDR1 SGHTA and CDR2 FQGNSA. The V end lost 2 bases, the J end lost 5 bases, and 7 bases lay between the germline ends. CDR3 in amino acids: CASSLQADQPQHF. CDR3 DNA: TGTGCCAGCAGCTTACAGGCCGATCAGCCCCAGCATTTT.

The V gene is TRBV27, the J gene TRBJ1-2; TRBD1 matches 12 bases. Trimming at V came to 0 bases and at J to 7 bases, leaving 15 bases not matched to a gene. The V gene's germline CDR1 is MNHEY and CDR2 SMNVEV (reference sequence). This CDR3 contains 19 residues. The CDR3 is CASSLSPGQGALKVGGYTF. CDR3 sequence (DNA): TGTGCCAGCAGTTTATCCCCGGGACAGGGGGCTTTAAAGGTCGGTGGCTACACCTTC.

The chain is built from TRBV10-3 and TRBJ2-7, with 12 bases that match TRBD2. Looked up from germline, CDR1 is ENHRY and CDR2 is SYGVKD. J lost 6 bases, V lost 6 bases, and 6 bases had no gene match. The length of the CDR3 is 14 residues. The CDR3 DNA reads TGTGCCATCAGCCCTAGCGGGAGGGTAGGCGAGCAGTACGTC. Encoded protein: CAISPSGRVGEQYV.

This clone was observed a few times. This chain joins TRBV7-4 and TRBJ1-6; D remains ambiguous. The CDR3 covers 19 residues. Trimming shortened V by 5 bases and J by 7 bases, and 27 bases separated the two germline ends. Germline assignment: CDR1 SGHVT and CDR2 SQSDAQ. The CDR3 is CASSRSLPTFDCCNSPLHF. CDR3 DNA sequence: TGTGCCAGCAGCCGTTCGCTACCAACTTTCGACTGCTGCAATTCACCCCTCCACTTT.

The J gene is TRBJ1-4, the V gene TRBV7-9; tentative D call: TRBD1 (5 bases). The CDR3 is 16 amino acids. Germline CDR1 reads SEHNR; CDR2 reads FQNEAQ (reference sequence). V lost 3 bases and J 0 bases, leaving 11 bases between the germline ends. CDR3 protein: CASSFLQAATNEKLFF. CDR3 DNA sequence: TGTGCCAGCAGCTTTTTACAGGCGGCAACTAATGAAAAACTGTTTTTT.

The J gene is TRBJ1-5, the V gene TRBV6-1; a possible D gene is TRBD1 (6 bases). Per the germline V gene, CDR1 is MNHNS and CDR2 is SASEGT. CDR3 length: 15 residues. Trimming removed 1 base at V and 6 bases at J, with 13 bases between. Here the CDR3 DNA reads TGTGCCAGCAGTGAAGGAAACAGGGAAGCTCAGCCCCAGCATTTT. This encodes CASSEGNREAQPQHF.

The V call is TRBV2, the J call TRBJ1-5; 7 bases are a match to TRBD1. The V and J ends lost 6 bases and 4 bases, in that order; junction bases with no gene match: 6. The CDR3 spans 14 residues. The germline gives CDR1 SNHLY, CDR2 FYNNEI. CDR3 sequence reads: CASRMGQKNQPQHF. The DNA of the CDR3 is TGTGCCAGCAGAATGGGACAGAAAAATCAGCCCCAGCATTTT.

The chain employs TRBV5-1 and TRBJ2-3; TRBD2 matches 9 bases. The CDR3 is 14 amino acids. Germline V lookup: CDR1 SGHRS, CDR2 YFSETQ. The V gene end was trimmed by 0 bases and the J gene end by 9 bases; junction bases not matched to a gene: 5. The CDR3 region has the DNA TGCGCCAGCAGCTTGGGGGTAGCGGGAGAAACGCAGTATTTT. Its translation is CASSLGVAGETQYF.

This clone showed up just once. The chain has TRBV28 and TRBJ1-5, with unresolved D. Trimming removed 6 bases from V and 9 bases from J, with 9 bases in between. This CDR3 has 11 amino acids. Germline V gene lookup returns CDR1 MDHEN and CDR2 SYDVKM. In DNA form, the CDR3 reads TGTGCCAGCAGGAGCACTACGCCCCAGCATTTT. Translation gives CASRSTTPQHF.

The CDR3 spells CASSLGLVPYEQYF. In nucleotides, the CDR3 is TGTGCCAGCAGCTTAGGACTAGTTCCCTACGAGCAGTACTTC. The chain employs TRBV7-9 and TRBJ2-5; D may be TRBD2 (6 bases). The J call may be in error: the DNA end matches TRBJ2-7 better. Germline V gene sequence: CDR1 SEHNR, CDR2 FQNEAQ (reference sequence). The CDR3 runs 14 residues.

This chain uses TRBV7-3 with TRBJ2-1; TRBD2 matches at 16 bases. The CDR3 has 17 amino acids. From germline, CDR1 is SGHTA and CDR2 FQGTGA. With 3 bases clipped from V and 7 bases from J, the junction kept 6 bases outside the gene matches. The CDR3 loop is CASSLGLAGGRGNEQFF. CDR3 coding DNA: TGTGCCAGCAGCTTGGGACTAGCGGGAGGGCGCGGGAATGAGCAGTTCTTC.

Written as DNA, the CDR3 is TGTGCCAGTAGACAGGGGACCTACAATGAGCAGTTCTTC. It specifies CASRQGTYNEQFF. This chain uses TRBV19 with TRBJ2-1; 7 bases agree with TRBD1. CDR1 LNHDA and CDR2 SQIVND come from the germline V gene (reference sequence). This CDR3 region has 13 residues. The J segment lost 2 bases and the V segment lost 6 bases, leaving 1 base of the junction unmatched.

The DNA for the CDR3 is TGTGCCAGCAGCTTGGACATCAACAGGGTTGGAAACACCATATATTTT. It codes for CASSLDINRVGNTIYF. The chain uses TRBV5-4 and TRBJ1-3, with D tentatively TRBD1 (6 bases). Germline CDR1 and CDR2: SGHNT and YYREEE (reference sequence). Trimming took off 0 bases at V and 3 bases at J, with 13 bases between the two ends. CDR3 size: 16 residues.

J is TRBJ1-2 and V is TRBV6-5, with a weak D call TRBD1 (5 bases). V was cut by 8 bases and J by 2 bases, with 9 bases left in between. The CDR3 spans 12 residues. The V gene's germline CDR1 is MNHEY and CDR2 SVGAGI. CDR3 nucleotide sequence: TGTGCCAGCGCACAGGCGAACTATGGCTACACCTTC. Encoded protein: CASAQANYGYTF.

This clone has only a few counts. The gene calls are TRBV7-2 and TRBJ2-7; D may be TRBD1 (6 bases). The CDR3 sequence is 17 residues long. V lost 3 bases and J 2 bases, leaving 20 bases between the germline ends. Germline V gene lookup returns CDR1 SGHTA and CDR2 FQGNSA. The DNA for the CDR3 is TGTGCCAGCAGCTTTCCTCTAGGGGGAGCTTTTACCTACGAGCAGTACTTC. Amino acid sequence: CASSFPLGGAFTYEQYF.

V and J are TRBV4-1 and TRBJ2-3; TRBD2 matches 9 bases. The CDR3 sequence is 15 residues long. The germline gives CDR1 MGHRA, CDR2 YSYEKL. V was pared by 4 bases and J by 4 bases, with 6 bases of the junction left unmatched. As DNA, the CDR3 is TGCGCCAGCAGCCCTCATGGGACTAGCTCAGATACGCAGTATTTT. Amino acids: CASSPHGTSSDTQYF.

The CDR3 reads CAWSLITTETQYF. CDR3 DNA: TGTGCCTGGAGTCTTATTACTACCGAGACCCAGTACTTC. The V gene is TRBV30, the J gene TRBJ2-5; D remains ambiguous. Germline CDR1 and CDR2: GTSNPN and SVGIG (reference sequence). With 2 bases removed from V and 5 bases from J, the gap between germline ends came to 12 bases. This CDR3 region has 13 residues.

The chain is built from TRBV30 and TRBJ1-1; 7 nucleotides agree with TRBD1. The CDR3 spans 15 residues. The junction had 11 bases not matched to a gene; V was cut back by 1 base and J by 6 bases. CDR1 GTSNPN and CDR2 SVGIG come from the germline V gene (reference sequence). The CDR3 DNA is TGTGCCTGGAGTGGACAGGGACTGGGGATCCCTGAAGCTTTCTTT. Translated: CAWSGQGLGIPEAFF.

The rearrangement links TRBV19 to TRBJ2-3, with TRBD2 identical over 11 bases. J gave up 2 bases and V 7 bases, and 8 bases lay outside the gene matches. Germline V gene data show CDR1 as LNHDA and CDR2 as SQIVND (reference sequence). The CDR3 has 16 residues. DNA of the CDR3: TGTGCCAGTACGCCGGGACTAGCGGAATACACAGATACGCAGTATTTT. Translation: CASTPGLAEYTDTQYF. Full variable domain (outside the CDR3, taken from reference TRBV19 and TRBJ2-3): DGGITQSPKYLFRKEGQNVTLSCEQNLNHDAMYWYRQDPGQGLRLIYYSQIVNDFQKGDIAEGYSVSREKKESFPLTVTSAQKNPTAFYLCASTPGLAEYTDTQYFGPGTRLTVL.

The table lists this clone with a few counts. The chain employs TRBV2 and TRBJ2-1; TRBD2 matches at 10 bases. V shed 4 bases, J shed 4 bases, and the junction held 10 bases outside the gene matches. Germline V gene sequence: CDR1 SNHLY, CDR2 FYNNEI. The CDR3 has 17 amino acids. CDR3 residues: CASSGPRNSGRYNEQFF. The CDR3 DNA reads TGTGCCAGCAGTGGGCCCAGAAATAGCGGGAGGTACAATGAGCAGTTCTTC.

The chain uses TRBV27 and TRBJ1-2; TRBD1 matches 7 bases. The CDR3 is made up of 14 amino acids. V lost 2 bases to trimming and J lost 7 bases; unmatched junction nucleotides: 7. Germline CDR1 is MNHEY and CDR2 is SMNVEV (reference sequence). This CDR3 reads CASSLTGVQGGYTF. The CDR3 DNA follows: TGTGCCAGCAGTTTAACAGGGGTCCAGGGTGGCTACACCTTC.

The rearrangement joins TRBV15 to TRBJ2-3; a weak D match, TRBD2 (6 bases). This CDR3 has 16 amino acids. V was pared by 0 bases and J by 6 bases, with 16 bases between. Per the germline V gene, CDR1 is LNHNV and CDR2 is YYDKDF (reference sequence). The CDR3 DNA is TGTGCCACCAGCAGAGATGGTCAGGAGGGTATGGATACGCAGTATTTT. Translating gives CATSRDGQEGMDTQYF.

The chain uses TRBV19 and TRBJ1-2; 8 bases align to TRBD1. J was trimmed by 6 bases and V by 4 bases; bases with no gene match: 4. This CDR3 comprises 13 residues. Germline CDR1 and CDR2: LNHDA and SQIVND (reference sequence). The CDR3, as DNA: TGTGCCAGTAGTAAACGGACAGGGAATGGCTACACCTTC. It encodes CASSKRTGNGYTF.